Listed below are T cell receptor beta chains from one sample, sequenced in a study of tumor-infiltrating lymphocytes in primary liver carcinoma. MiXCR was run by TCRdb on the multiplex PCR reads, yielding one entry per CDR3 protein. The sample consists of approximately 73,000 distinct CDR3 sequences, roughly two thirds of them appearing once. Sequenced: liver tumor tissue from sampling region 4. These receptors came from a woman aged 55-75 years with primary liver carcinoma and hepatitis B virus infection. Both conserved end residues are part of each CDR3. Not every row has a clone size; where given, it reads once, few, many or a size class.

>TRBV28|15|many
CASSLIRPSNQPQHF
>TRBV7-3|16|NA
CASSRVGTSGSNVQFF
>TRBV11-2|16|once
CANSPWTRGDTDTQYF
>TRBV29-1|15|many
CSVEVRTSGINEQFF
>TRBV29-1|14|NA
CSAGTGLAHNELFF
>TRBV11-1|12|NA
CTNSLGADTQYF
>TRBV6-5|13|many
CASSSSLTYEQYF
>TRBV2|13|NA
CASSALAGRERYF
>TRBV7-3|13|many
CASSPGRDNEQFF
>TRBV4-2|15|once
CVSSQNLGTSYEQYF
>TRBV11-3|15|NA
CASSLWAQGRKEHFF
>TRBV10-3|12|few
CAISEDSYEQYF
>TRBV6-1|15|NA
CASSDLDDSIQPQYF
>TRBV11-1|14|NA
CVSSLRQRAGGSHF
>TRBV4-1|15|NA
CACSPLTGRNPPLHF